This T cell receptor (beta chain) was recorded in a study of T cells in localized non-small cell lung cancer. Study outcomes and limitations: Appearance in adjacent lung was seen for a median roughly 56 of the top 100 tumor clones. Tumor trailed uninvolved adjacent lung in T cell clonality, which peaked there. Heterogeneity within the tumor remains possible, as just one region underwent sequencing. With higher T cell density in blood came longer overall survival.

Assay used: immunoSEQ multiplex PCR; TCRdb lists only in-frame clones, some missing. The sample has nearly 40,000 clones; around 87% are singletons. A remark on this clone: Its antigen is not identified.

The sample was peripheral blood, taken before any cancer treatment. The clonotype comes from a man aged 18-55 years with stage I lung adenocarcinoma.

The CDR3 sequence: CASSVDPGEGYGYTF. In nucleotides, the CDR3 is TGTGCCAGCAGCGTAGATCCTGGGGAGGGCTATGGCTACACCTTC. V is TRBV9 and J is TRBJ1-2; D not certain. V lost 0 bases, J lost 4 bases, and 13 bases lay in between. The germline gives CDR1 SGDLS, CDR2 YYNGEE. The CDR3 sequence is 15 residues long.